The 28 T cell receptor beta chains below were found in one sample sequenced in a study of shared clonotypes between healthy human individuals. The table came from immunoSEQ multiplex PCR; TCRdb's copy has only in-frame clones and leaves some out. Here the sample spans about a million clones, roughly 75% being singletons. Sequencing used memory CD4+ T cells sorted from blood. The subset denotes: CD45RA-negative fraction. All receptors come from a young man in good health.

In this sample, this clone turned up once. V and J are TRBV27 and TRBJ2-7; TRBD2 matches at 11 bases. The CDR3 sequence is 16 residues long. J lost 2 bases, V lost 5 bases, and 8 bases had no gene match. The germline V gene encodes CDR1 MNHEY and CDR2 SMNVEV (reference sequence). The CDR3 protein is CASSPTGLAATYEQYF. Here the CDR3 DNA reads TGTGCCAGCAGTCCGACGGGACTAGCGGCTACCTACGAGCAGTACTTC.

This clone was seen only a few times. The rearrangement links TRBV4-3 to TRBJ2-1; unclear D gene. Germline V gene data show CDR1 as LGHNA and CDR2 as YSLEER. CDR3 length equals 15 residues. V gave up 0 bases and J gave up 3 bases, with 9 bases separating them. The CDR3 DNA sequence: TGCGCCAGCAGCCAAGAAGGGTACGTCTACAATGAGCAGTTCTTC. Translating gives CASSQEGYVYNEQFF.

This clone was observed a few times. The V and J genes are TRBV5-5 and TRBJ1-5, with D possibly matching TRBD1 (5 bases). CDR1 and CDR2 (germline): SGHKS, YYEKEE (reference sequence). The V end lost 0 bases, the J end lost 0 bases, and 10 bases lay between the germline ends. The CDR3 totals 16 residues. CDR3 nucleotide sequence: TGTGCCAGCAGCTTGGGGGACGGCTATAGCAATCAGCCCCAGCATTTT. This sequence encodes CASSLGDGYSNQPQHF.

The chain uses TRBV30 and TRBJ1-2; the D gene is possibly TRBD1 (5 bases). Trimming shortened V by 4 bases and J by 8 bases, and 14 bases separated the two germline ends. This CDR3 spans 12 amino acids. The germline V gene encodes CDR1 GTSNPN and CDR2 SVGIG (reference sequence). CDR3 region: CAWNGDLTGYTF. For the CDR3, the DNA is TGTGCCTGGAACGGGGACTTGACGGGCTACACCTTC.

This clone has just a few counts. The genes are TRBV7-2 and TRBJ2-1; TRBD2 matches at 8 bases. V lost 1 base to trimming and J lost 6 bases; unmatched junction nucleotides: 11. CDR3 length: 17 amino acids. The germline V gene has CDR1 SGHTA and CDR2 FQGNSA. CDR3 amino acids: CASSLGTLAGSLNEQFF. CDR3 DNA sequence: TGTGCCAGCAGCTTAGGGACCCTAGCGGGTAGCCTCAATGAGCAGTTCTTC. Full variable domain (outside the CDR3, taken from reference TRBV7-2 and TRBJ2-1): GAGVSQSPSNKVTEKGKDVELRCDPISGHTALYWYRQSLGQGLEFLIYFQGNSAPDKSGLPSDRFSAERTGGSVSTLTIQRTQQEDSAVYLCASSLGTLAGSLNEQFFGPGTRLTVL.

The chain joins TRBV19 to TRBJ1-1; TRBD1 matches at 8 bases. The CDR3 has 14 residues. J lost 4 bases, V lost 7 bases, and 8 bases had no gene match. Germline V gives CDR1 LNHDA, CDR2 SQIVND (reference sequence). The CDR3 spells CASMKQGDGTEAFF. CDR3 bases: TGTGCCAGTATGAAACAGGGGGACGGCACTGAAGCTTTCTTT.

This clone was seen at least ten times. The chain carries TRBV2 and TRBJ1-5, with 9 bases identical to TRBD1. V shed 5 bases and J 6 bases; nucleotides not matched to a gene: 8. Germline-derived CDR1 and CDR2 are SNHLY and FYNNEI. The CDR3 length is 15 residues. The CDR3 sequence: CASSMDRGGGQPQHF. As DNA, the CDR3 is TGTGCCAGCAGTATGGACAGGGGTGGGGGTCAGCCCCAGCATTTT.

This clone was observed a handful of times. The sample holds other DNA sequences that translate to the same CDR3. The chain recombines TRBV10-2 with TRBJ1-1; D is ambiguous. CDR1 is WSHSY and CDR2 is SAAADI in the germline V gene. V was trimmed by 3 bases and J by 5 bases, leaving 10 bases between them. CDR3 size: 13 residues. CDR3 DNA: TGCGCCAGCAGTGAACCGGGAAGGACTGAAGCTTTCTTT. Translated, it gives CASSEPGRTEAFF.

The genes are TRBV27 and TRBJ1-6, with D perhaps matching TRBD1 (6 bases). The CDR3 extends over 15 amino acids. The V end lost 2 bases, the J end lost 9 bases, and 14 bases lay between the germline ends. Looked up from germline, CDR1 is MNHEY and CDR2 is SMNVEV (reference sequence). In DNA form, the CDR3 reads TGTGCCAGCAGTTTAGAGGGGGGGAAAGGTTCACCCCTCCACTTT. It yields the protein CASSLEGGKGSPLHF.

V and J are TRBV19 and TRBJ1-2; no clear D. Germline CDR1 reads LNHDA; CDR2 reads SQIVND (reference sequence). The CDR3 runs to 14 residues. V lost 7 bases and J 4 bases, leaving 16 bases between the germline ends. This CDR3 reads CASTHPIKGYGYTF. The DNA of the CDR3 is TGTGCCAGTACCCACCCAATAAAGGGCTATGGCTACACCTTC.

V and J are TRBV5-1 and TRBJ1-4, with D possibly being TRBD1 (5 bases). V was clipped by 1 base and J by 5 bases, with 12 bases between them. Germline CDR1 SGHRS, CDR2 YFSETQ. The CDR3 extends over 15 amino acids. The CDR3 coding sequence is TGCGCCAGCAGCTTGTGGGACGCCAACAATGAAAAACTGTTTTTT. Translation gives CASSLWDANNEKLFF.

This clone has only one observation. This chain links TRBV6-5 with TRBJ1-5; D gene ambiguous. Germline values: CDR1 MNHEY, CDR2 SVGAGI. Trimming left V 5 bases short and J 3 bases short, with 11 bases between. The CDR3 totals 14 residues. The CDR3 protein is CASSLGPNNQPQHF. For the CDR3, the DNA is TGTGCCAGCAGTCTTGGACCGAACAATCAGCCCCAGCATTTT.

In its sample, this clone was seen a few times. The chain carries TRBV11-2 and TRBJ1-4, with unresolved D. Looked up from germline, CDR1 is SGHAT and CDR2 is FQNNGV. Trimming shortened V by 1 base and J by 4 bases, and 4 bases separated the two germline ends. The CDR3 is made up of 13 amino acids. CDR3 amino acids: CASSLGSNEKLFF. The CDR3 DNA reads as TGTGCCAGCAGCTTAGGCAGTAATGAAAAACTGTTTTTT.

This clone showed up just a few times. The rearrangement links TRBV10-3 to TRBJ2-1; tentatively, D is TRBD1 (5 bases). Trimming removed 6 bases at V and 5 bases at J, with 14 bases between. The CDR3 has 14 residues. CDR1 ENHRY and CDR2 SYGVKD come from the germline V gene. The CDR3 reads CAISPRKGDNEQFF. CDR3 nucleotides: TGTGCCATCAGCCCGAGGAAAGGGGACAATGAGCAGTTCTTC.

The chain couples TRBV6-5 to TRBJ1-2; D gene unclear. The length of the CDR3 is 14 residues. Per germline, CDR1 MNHEY and CDR2 SVGAGI. V shed 6 bases and J shed 2 bases, with 13 bases lying between them. DNA of the CDR3: TGTGCCAGCAGGCCTCCGGGAGTAAACTATGGCTACACCTTC. Translation: CASRPPGVNYGYTF.

This clone was recorded once. Given a much more abundant clone one base away, this may be a read error. V gene TRBV14 combines with J gene TRBJ2-3, with D maybe TRBD1 (5 bases). This CDR3 has 14 residues. V lost 4 bases and J 2 bases, leaving 10 bases between the germline ends. Germline CDR1 SGHDN, CDR2 FVKESK. In nucleotides, the CDR3 is TGTGCCAGCAGCCGGCAGGGTTTCACAGATACGCAGTATTTT. Protein sequence: CASSRQGFTDTQYF.

This sequence joins TRBV28 and TRBJ2-7; TRBD1 aligns across 9 bases. The CDR3 sequence is 16 residues long. Germline V gives CDR1 MDHEN, CDR2 SYDVKM. Trimming removed 2 bases from V and 4 bases from J; junction bases left unmatched: 9. This CDR3 reads CASSLGGLGQGYEQYF. The CDR3 nucleotides are TGTGCCAGCAGTTTAGGGGGGTTGGGACAGGGATACGAGCAGTACTTC.

The rearrangement links TRBV28 to TRBJ1-6, with TRBD1 as a possible D gene (6 bases). Germline assignment: CDR1 MDHEN and CDR2 SYDVKM. The CDR3 runs 16 residues. V was shortened by 6 bases and J by 8 bases, with 20 bases between the two germline ends. CDR3 DNA sequence: TGTGCCAGCAGGGCACAGGGTGAGGGGAAATATTCACCCCTCCACTTT. It encodes CASRAQGEGKYSPLHF. Combining the CDR3 with reference TRBV28 and TRBJ1-6 gives the whole variable domain DVKVTQSSRYLVKRTGEKVFLECVQDMDHENMFWYRQDPGLGLRLIYFSYDVKMKEKGDIPEGYSVSREKKERFSLILESASTNQTSMYLCASRAQGEGKYSPLHFGNGTRLTVT.

The rearrangement joins TRBV6-1 to TRBJ2-2, with 9 bases fitting TRBD1. CDR3 length: 15 amino acids. V was pared by 6 bases and J by 0 bases, with 2 bases of the junction left unmatched. CDR1 and CDR2 from the germline V gene are MNHNS and SASEGT. Here the CDR3 DNA reads TGTGCCAGCAGAACAGGGGGCTCGAACACCGGGGAGCTGTTTTTT. This sequence encodes CASRTGGSNTGELFF.

Points on this clone: Other DNA sequences in this specimen translate into the identical CDR3. J is TRBJ2-7 and V is TRBV30, with 11 bases aligning to TRBD2. The CDR3 is 14 amino acids. CDR1 and CDR2 from the germline V gene are GTSNPN and SVGIG (reference sequence). Germline trimming cut 0 bases from V and 4 bases from J; bases unmatched to any gene: 2. CDR3 nucleotides: TGTGCCTGGAGTGTTAGCGGGGGGGCTTACGAGCAGTACTTC. Protein product: CAWSVSGGAYEQYF.

The V and J genes are TRBV7-9 and TRBJ1-4; no firm D call. V lost 5 bases and J lost 6, with 10 bases in between. This CDR3 is built from 13 residues. Germline V gene sequence: CDR1 SEHNR, CDR2 FQNEAQ (reference sequence). The CDR3 sequence: CASSTGPDEKLFF. The DNA of the CDR3 is TGTGCCAGCAGCACCGGTCCGGATGAAAAACTGTTTTTT.

The chain employs TRBV28 and TRBJ1-3; D gene uncertain. Per germline, CDR1 MDHEN and CDR2 SYDVKM. V dropped 8 bases and J dropped 1 base, with 6 bases sitting between them. The CDR3 totals 12 residues. CDR3 region: CASEGSGNTIYF. In DNA form, the CDR3 reads TGTGCCAGCGAGGGTTCTGGAAACACCATATATTTT. Complete variable domain (other parts from reference TRBV28 and TRBJ1-3): DVKVTQSSRYLVKRTGEKVFLECVQDMDHENMFWYRQDPGLGLRLIYFSYDVKMKEKGDIPEGYSVSREKKERFSLILESASTNQTSMYLCASEGSGNTIYFGEGSWLTVV.

The J gene is TRBJ1-2, the V gene TRBV11-2, with TRBD1 identical over 12 bases. CDR3 length: 15 amino acids. Germline V gene data show CDR1 as SGHAT and CDR2 as FQNNGV. J was trimmed by 5 bases and V by 4 bases; bases with no gene match: 5. Written as DNA, the CDR3 is TGTGCCAGCAGCTCCTGGGACAGGGGGCTATATGGCTACACCTTC. The encoded protein is CASSSWDRGLYGYTF.

The chain has TRBV27 and TRBJ2-1; TRBD2 aligns across 11 bases. The CDR3 contains 17 residues. Germline CDR1 is MNHEY and CDR2 is SMNVEV (reference sequence). Trimming at V came to 3 bases and at J to 7 bases, leaving 11 bases not matched to a gene. The CDR3 sequence: CASSLGSVAGGRNEQFF. CDR3 coding DNA: TGTGCCAGCAGTTTGGGATCTGTAGCGGGGGGGCGTAATGAGCAGTTCTTC.

V is TRBV2 and J is TRBJ1-6; D unclear. Germline CDR1 and CDR2: SNHLY and FYNNEI. The CDR3 is 13 residues long. V lost 3 bases and J lost 13, with 13 bases in between. The CDR3 DNA follows: TGTGCCAGCAGTGATAACCCCTCTTTTCCCCTCCACTTT. It is translated as CASSDNPSFPLHF.

There are a few counts of this clone. The chain links TRBV25-1 to TRBJ2-3; weak D call: TRBD2 (5 bases). Germline V gene lookup returns CDR1 MGHDK and CDR2 SYGVNS. Trimming removed 8 bases from V and 4 bases from J, with 10 bases in between. This CDR3 region has 12 residues. This chain's CDR3 is CASEGNADTQYF. The DNA of the CDR3 is TGTGCCAGCGAGGGTAACGCAGATACGCAGTATTTT.

The chain joins TRBV7-9 to TRBJ2-4; 12 nucleotides line up with TRBD1. V trimming: 3 bases; J trimming: 7 bases; junction bases outside the gene matches: 1. Germline CDR1 SEHNR, CDR2 FQNEAQ (reference sequence). The CDR3 extends over 14 amino acids. The CDR3 nucleotides read TGTGCCAGCAGCTTGGGACAGGGGGCGAACATTCAGTACTTC. Amino acid sequence: CASSLGQGANIQYF.

This rearrangement joins TRBV5-1 to TRBJ2-7, with D perhaps matching TRBD1 (6 bases). Germline-derived CDR1 and CDR2 are SGHRS and YFSETQ. The CDR3 is made up of 13 amino acids. V lost 2 bases, J lost 6 bases, and 12 bases lay in between. This chain's CDR3 is CASSFQGPVEQYF. In DNA, the CDR3 is TGCGCCAGCAGCTTTCAGGGGCCGGTCGAGCAGTACTTC.